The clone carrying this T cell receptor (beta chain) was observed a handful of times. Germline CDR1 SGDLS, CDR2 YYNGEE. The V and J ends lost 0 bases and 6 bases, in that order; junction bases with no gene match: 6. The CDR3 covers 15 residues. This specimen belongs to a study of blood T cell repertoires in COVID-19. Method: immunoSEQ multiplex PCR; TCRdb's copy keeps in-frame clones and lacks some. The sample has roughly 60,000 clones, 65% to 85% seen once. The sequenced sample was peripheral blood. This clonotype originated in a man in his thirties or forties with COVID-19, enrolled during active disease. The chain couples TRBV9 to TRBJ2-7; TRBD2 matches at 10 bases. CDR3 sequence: CASSVEPSGSLEQYF. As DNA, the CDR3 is TGTGCCAGCAGCGTAGAACCTAGCGGGAGCCTCGAGCAGTACTTC.